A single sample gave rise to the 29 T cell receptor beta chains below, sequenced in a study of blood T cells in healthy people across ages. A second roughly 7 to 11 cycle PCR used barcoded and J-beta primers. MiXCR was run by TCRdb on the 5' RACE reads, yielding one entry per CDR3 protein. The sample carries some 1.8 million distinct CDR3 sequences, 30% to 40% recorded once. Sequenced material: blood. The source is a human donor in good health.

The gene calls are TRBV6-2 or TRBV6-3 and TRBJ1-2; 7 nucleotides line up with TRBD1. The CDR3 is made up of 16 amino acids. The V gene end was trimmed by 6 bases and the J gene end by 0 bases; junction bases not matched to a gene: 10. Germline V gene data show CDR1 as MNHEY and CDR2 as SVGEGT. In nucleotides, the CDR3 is TGTGCCAGCAGAGCCGGGACAGACACGACTAACTATGGCTACACCTTC. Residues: CASRAGTDTTNYGYTF.

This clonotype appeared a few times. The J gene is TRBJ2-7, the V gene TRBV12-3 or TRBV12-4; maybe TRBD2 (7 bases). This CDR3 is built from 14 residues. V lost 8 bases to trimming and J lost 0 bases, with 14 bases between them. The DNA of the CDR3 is TGTGCCAGCCGGCTTGGGGGGGCCTCCTACGAGCAGTACTTC. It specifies CASRLGGASYEQYF.

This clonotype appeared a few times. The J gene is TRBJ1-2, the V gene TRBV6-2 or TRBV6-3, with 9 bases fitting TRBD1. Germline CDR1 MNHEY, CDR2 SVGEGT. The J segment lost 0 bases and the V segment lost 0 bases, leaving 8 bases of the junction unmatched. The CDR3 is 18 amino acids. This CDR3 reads CASSYSIWGQGANYGYTF. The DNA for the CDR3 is TGTGCCAGCAGTTACTCGATCTGGGGACAGGGAGCTAACTATGGCTACACCTTC.

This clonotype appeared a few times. The CDR3 region is CASGRPGGTNYNEQFF. The CDR3 coding sequence is TGTGCCAGCGGCCGACCGGGGGGGACTAACTACAATGAGCAGTTCTTC. The J gene is TRBJ2-1, the V gene TRBV12-3 or TRBV12-4; 8 bases map to TRBD2. The CDR3 loop spans 16 amino acids. V lost 8 bases to trimming and J lost 3 bases; unmatched junction nucleotides: 12.

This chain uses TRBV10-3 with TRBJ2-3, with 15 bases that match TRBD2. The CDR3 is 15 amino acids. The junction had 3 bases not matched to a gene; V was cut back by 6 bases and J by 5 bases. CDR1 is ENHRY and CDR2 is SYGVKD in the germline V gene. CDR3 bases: TGTGCCATCAGCCTGGGACTAGCGGGAGGAGATACGCAGTATTTT. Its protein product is CAISLGLAGGDTQYF.

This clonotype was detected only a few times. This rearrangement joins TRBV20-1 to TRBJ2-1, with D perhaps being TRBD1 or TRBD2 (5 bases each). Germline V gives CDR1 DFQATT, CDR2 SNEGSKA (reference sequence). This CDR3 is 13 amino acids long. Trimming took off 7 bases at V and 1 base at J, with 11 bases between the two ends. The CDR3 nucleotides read TGCAGTGGGCAGGGAGATTCCTACAATGAGCAGTTCTTC. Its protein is CSGQGDSYNEQFF.

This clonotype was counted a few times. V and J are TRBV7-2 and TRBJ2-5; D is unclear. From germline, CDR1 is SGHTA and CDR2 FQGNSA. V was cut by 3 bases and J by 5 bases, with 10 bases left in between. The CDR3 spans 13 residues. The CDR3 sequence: CASSFSLRETQYF. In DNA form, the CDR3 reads TGTGCCAGCAGCTTCTCCCTACGGGAGACCCAGTACTTC.

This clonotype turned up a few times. The CDR3 bases are TGTGCCAGCAGCCCGGGACAGCTCCTAGGGCAGTACTTC. Encoded protein: CASSPGQLLGQYF. The genes are TRBV7-9 and TRBJ2-7; the match to TRBD1 covers 7 bases. With V trimmed by 5 bases and J by 9 bases, 10 bases remained unmatched. Germline V CDR1 and CDR2: SEHNR, FQNEAQ (reference sequence). The CDR3 contains 13 residues. The complete variable domain, with remaining parts taken from reference TRBV7-9 and TRBJ2-7, reads DTGVSQNPRHKITKRGQNVTFRCDPISEHNRLYWYRQTLGQGPEFLTYFQNEAQLEKSRLLSDRFSAERPKGSFSTLEIQRTEQGDSAMYLCASSPGQLLGQYFGPGTRLTVT.

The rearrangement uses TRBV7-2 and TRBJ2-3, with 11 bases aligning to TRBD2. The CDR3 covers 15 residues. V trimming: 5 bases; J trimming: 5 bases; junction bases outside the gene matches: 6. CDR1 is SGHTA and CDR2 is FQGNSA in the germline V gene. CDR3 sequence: CASSSSGGALDTQYF. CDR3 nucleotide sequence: TGTGCCAGCAGCAGTAGCGGGGGGGCCCTAGATACGCAGTATTTT. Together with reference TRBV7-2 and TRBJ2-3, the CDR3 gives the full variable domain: GAGVSQSPSNKVTEKGKDVELRCDPISGHTALYWYRQSLGQGLEFLIYFQGNSAPDKSGLPSDRFSAERTGGSVSTLTIQRTQQEDSAVYLCASSSSGGALDTQYFGPGTRLTVL.

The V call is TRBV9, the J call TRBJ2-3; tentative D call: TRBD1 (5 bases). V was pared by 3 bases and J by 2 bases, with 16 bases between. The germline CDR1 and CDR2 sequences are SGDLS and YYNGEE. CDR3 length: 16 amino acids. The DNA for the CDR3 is TGTGCCAGCAGCGCATCAGGGCGGACACACACAGATACGCAGTATTTT. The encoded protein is CASSASGRTHTDTQYF.

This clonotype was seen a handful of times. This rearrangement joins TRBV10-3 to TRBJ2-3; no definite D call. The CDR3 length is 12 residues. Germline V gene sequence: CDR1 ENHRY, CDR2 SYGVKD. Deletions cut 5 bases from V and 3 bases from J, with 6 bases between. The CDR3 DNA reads TGTGCCATCAGTAAAAATACAGATACGCAGTATTTT. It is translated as CAISKNTDTQYF.

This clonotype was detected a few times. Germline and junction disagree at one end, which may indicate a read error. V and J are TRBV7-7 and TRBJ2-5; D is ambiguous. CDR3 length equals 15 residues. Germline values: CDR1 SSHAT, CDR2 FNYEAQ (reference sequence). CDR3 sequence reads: CASSLNGESGETQYF. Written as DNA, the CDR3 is TGTGCTAGCAGCTTAAACGGAGAGTCCGGAGAGACCCAGTACTTC.

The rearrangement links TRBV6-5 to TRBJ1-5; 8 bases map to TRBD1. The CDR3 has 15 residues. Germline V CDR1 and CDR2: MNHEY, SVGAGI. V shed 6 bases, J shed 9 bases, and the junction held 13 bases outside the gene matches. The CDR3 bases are TGTGCCAGCAGCCCGGACAGGGTGTCGGGGGGGCCCCAGCATTTT. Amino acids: CASSPDRVSGGPQHF.

The CDR3 bases are TGTGCCAGCAGTGAATTGGGAGCGCAGACGGCCGGCAATGAGCAGTTCTTC. As protein: CASSELGAQTAGNEQFF. The chain recombines TRBV6-1 with TRBJ2-1; tentative D call: TRBD2 (5 bases). The CDR3 has 17 amino acids. V dropped 2 bases and J dropped 6 bases, with 20 bases sitting between them. The V gene's germline CDR1 is MNHNS and CDR2 SASEGT.

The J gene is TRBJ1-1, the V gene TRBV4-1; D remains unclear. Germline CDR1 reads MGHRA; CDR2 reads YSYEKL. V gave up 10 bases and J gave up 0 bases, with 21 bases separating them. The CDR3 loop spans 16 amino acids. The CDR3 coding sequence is TGCGCCACCAAAAATCGGGCAGGTGATTTGAACACTGAAGCTTTCTTT. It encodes CATKNRAGDLNTEAFF.

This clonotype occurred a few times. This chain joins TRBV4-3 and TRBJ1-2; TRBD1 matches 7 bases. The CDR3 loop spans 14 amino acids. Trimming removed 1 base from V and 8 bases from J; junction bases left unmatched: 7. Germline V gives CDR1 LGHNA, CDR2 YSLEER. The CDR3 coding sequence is TGCGCCAGCAGCCAAGGTCCAGGGGGTTACGGCTACACCTTC. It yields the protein CASSQGPGGYGYTF.

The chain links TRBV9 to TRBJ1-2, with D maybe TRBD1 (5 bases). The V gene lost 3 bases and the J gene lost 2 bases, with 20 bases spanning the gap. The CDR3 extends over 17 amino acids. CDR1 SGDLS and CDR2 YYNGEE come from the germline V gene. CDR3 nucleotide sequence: TGTGCCAGCAGCGGGGACCCCTTTGCCCCTACGAACTATGGCTACACCTTC. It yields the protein CASSGDPFAPTNYGYTF.

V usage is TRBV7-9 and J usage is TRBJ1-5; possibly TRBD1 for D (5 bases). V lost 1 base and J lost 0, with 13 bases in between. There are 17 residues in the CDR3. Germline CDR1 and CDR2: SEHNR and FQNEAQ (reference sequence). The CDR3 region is CASSLVTGTDSNQPQHF. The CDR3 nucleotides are TGTGCCAGCAGCTTAGTTACTGGGACGGATAGCAATCAGCCCCAGCATTTT.

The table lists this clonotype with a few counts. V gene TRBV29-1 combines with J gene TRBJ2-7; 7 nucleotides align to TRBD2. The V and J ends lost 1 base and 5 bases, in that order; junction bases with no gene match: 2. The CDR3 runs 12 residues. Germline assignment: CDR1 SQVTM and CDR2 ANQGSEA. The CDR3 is CSVEGGGNEQYF. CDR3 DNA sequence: TGCAGCGTTGAAGGGGGGGGGAACGAGCAGTACTTC.

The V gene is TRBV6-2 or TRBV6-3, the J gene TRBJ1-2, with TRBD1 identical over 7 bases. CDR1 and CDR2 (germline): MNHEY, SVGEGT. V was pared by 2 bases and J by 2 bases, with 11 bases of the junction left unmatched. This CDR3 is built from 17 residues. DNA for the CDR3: TGTGCCAGCAGTTACCCTCGAGCGGGACAGATAAACTATGGCTACACCTTC. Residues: CASSYPRAGQINYGYTF.

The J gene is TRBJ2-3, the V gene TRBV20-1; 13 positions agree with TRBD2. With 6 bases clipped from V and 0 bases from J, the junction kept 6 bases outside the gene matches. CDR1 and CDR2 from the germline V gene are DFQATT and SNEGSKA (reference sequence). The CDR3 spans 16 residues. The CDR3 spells CSALGLAGASTDTQYF. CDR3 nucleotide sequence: TGCAGTGCACTCGGACTAGCGGGGGCTAGCACAGATACGCAGTATTTT.

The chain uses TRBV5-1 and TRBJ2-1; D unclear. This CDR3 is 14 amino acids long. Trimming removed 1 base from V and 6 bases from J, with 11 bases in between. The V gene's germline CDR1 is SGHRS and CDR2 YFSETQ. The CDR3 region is CASSLRGSSNEQFF. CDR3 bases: TGCGCCAGCAGCTTGCGCGGTAGTTCCAATGAGCAGTTCTTC.

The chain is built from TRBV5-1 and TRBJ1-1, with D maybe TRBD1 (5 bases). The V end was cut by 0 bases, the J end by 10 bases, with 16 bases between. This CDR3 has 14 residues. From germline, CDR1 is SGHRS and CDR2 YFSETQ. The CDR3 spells CASSLAGQGSGAFF. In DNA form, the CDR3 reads TGCGCCAGCAGCTTGGCCGGGCAGGGAAGCGGAGCTTTCTTT.

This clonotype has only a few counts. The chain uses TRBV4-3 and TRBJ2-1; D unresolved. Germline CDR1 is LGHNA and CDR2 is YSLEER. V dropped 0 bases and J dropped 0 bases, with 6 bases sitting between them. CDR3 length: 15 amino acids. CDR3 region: CASSQDQSSYNEQFF. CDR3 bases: TGCGCCAGCAGCCAAGATCAGAGCTCCTACAATGAGCAGTTCTTC.

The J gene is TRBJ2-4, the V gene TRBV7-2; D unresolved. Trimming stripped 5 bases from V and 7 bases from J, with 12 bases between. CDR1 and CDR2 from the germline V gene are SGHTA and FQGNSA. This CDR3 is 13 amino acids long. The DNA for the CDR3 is TGTGCCAGCAGCCCAGAAACTCTTAACATTCAGTACTTC. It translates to CASSPETLNIQYF.

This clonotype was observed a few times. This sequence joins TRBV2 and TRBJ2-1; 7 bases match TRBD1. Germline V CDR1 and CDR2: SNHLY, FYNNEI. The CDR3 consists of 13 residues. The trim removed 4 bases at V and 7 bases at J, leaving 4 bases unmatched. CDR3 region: CASSGRGRNEQFF. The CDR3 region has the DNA TGTGCCAGCAGTGGAAGGGGGCGGAATGAGCAGTTCTTC.

The CDR3 DNA follows: TGTGCCAGCAGCCGAGGCGGGGGCGCCGCTGAAGCTTTCTTT. Protein product: CASSRGGGAAEAFF. The chain couples TRBV7-9 to TRBJ1-1; D may be TRBD1 (6 bases). Trimming took off 5 bases at V and 6 bases at J, with 16 bases between the two ends. The germline V gene has CDR1 SEHNR and CDR2 FQNEAQ (reference sequence). This CDR3 is built from 14 residues.

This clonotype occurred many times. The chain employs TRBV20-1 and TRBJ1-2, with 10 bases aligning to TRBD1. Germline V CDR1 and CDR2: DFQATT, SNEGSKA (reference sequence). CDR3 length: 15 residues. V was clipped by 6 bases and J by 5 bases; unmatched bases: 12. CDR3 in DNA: TGCAGTGCATCCGGCCCGGGACAGGGGCCTTATGGCTACACCTTC. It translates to CSASGPGQGPYGYTF.

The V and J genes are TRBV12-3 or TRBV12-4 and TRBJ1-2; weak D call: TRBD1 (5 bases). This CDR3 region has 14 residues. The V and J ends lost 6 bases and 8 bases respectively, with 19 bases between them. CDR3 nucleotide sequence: TGTGCCAGCAGGTTGGGACCTACTACTACCGGCTACACCTTC. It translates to CASRLGPTTTGYTF.